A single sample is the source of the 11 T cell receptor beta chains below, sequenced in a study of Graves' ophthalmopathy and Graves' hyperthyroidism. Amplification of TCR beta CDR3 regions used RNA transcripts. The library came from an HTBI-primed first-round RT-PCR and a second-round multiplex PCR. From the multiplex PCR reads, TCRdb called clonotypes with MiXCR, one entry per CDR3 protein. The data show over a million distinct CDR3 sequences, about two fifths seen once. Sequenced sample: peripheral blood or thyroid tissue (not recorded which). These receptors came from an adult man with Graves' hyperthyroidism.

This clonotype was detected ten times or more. In DNA form, the CDR3 reads TGTGCCAGTAGTGGAAACAGGGATGAAAAACTGTTTTTT. It translates to CASSGNRDEKLFF. V usage is TRBV19 and J usage is TRBJ1-4; maybe TRBD1 (6 bases). CDR1 is LNHDA, CDR2 SQIVND, per germline (reference sequence). The V and J ends lost 5 bases and 6 bases respectively, with 10 bases between them. The CDR3 runs to 13 residues.

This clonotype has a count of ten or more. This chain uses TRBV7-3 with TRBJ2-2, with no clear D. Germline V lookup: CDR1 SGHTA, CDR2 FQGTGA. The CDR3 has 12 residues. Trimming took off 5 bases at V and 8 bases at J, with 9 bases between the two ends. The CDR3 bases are TGTGCCAGCAGCCCGTTGGGGGGGGAGCTGTTTTTT. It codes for CASSPLGGELFF.

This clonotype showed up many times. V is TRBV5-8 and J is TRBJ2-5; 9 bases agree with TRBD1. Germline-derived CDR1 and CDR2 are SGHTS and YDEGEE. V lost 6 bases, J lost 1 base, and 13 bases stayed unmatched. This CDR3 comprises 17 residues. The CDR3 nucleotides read TGTGCCAGCAATCCGGGACAGGGATCGGGAGGCCAAGAGACCCAGTACTTC. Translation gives CASNPGQGSGGQETQYF.

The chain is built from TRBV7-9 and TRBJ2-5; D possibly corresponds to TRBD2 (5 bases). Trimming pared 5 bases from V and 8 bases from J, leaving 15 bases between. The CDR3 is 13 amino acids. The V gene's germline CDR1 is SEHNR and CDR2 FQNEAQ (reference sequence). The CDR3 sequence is CASSPLGRDTQYF. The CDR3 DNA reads TGTGCCAGCAGCCCCCTTGGCCGGGATACCCAGTACTTC.

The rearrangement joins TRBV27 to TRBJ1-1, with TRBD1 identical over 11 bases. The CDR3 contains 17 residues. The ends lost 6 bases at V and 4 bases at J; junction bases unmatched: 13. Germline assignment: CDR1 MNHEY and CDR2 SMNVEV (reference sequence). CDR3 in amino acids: CASRGRTGGLSGTEAFF. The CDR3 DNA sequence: TGTGCCAGCAGGGGAAGGACAGGGGGCTTAAGTGGCACTGAAGCTTTCTTT.

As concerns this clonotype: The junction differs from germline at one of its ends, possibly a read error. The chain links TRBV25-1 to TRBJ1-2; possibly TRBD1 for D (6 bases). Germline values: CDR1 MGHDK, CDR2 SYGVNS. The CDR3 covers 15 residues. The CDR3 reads CTSRRGGLPNYGYTF. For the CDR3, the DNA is TGTACCAGCAGAAGGGGGGGACTCCCTAACTATGGCTACACCTTC.

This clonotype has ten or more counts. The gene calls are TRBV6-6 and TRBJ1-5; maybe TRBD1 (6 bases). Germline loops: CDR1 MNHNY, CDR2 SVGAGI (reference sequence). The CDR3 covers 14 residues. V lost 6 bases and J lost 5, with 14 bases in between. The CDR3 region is CASSNTGFDQPQHF. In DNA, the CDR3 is TGTGCCAGCAGCAACACAGGGTTTGATCAGCCCCAGCATTTT.

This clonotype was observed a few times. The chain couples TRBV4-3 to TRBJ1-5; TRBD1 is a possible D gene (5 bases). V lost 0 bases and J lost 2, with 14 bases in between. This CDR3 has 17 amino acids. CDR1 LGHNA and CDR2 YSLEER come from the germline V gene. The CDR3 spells CASSQDRRGAGNQPQHF. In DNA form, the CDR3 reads TGCGCCAGCAGCCAAGATCGTCGGGGCGCGGGCAATCAGCCCCAGCATTTT.

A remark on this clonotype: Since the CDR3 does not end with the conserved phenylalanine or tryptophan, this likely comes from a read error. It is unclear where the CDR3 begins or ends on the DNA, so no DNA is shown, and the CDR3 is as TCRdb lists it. This chain's CDR3 is CASSERGQ. The chain links TRBV2 to TRBJ1-5. The CDR3 spans 8 residues, counting both ends. The germline V gene encodes CDR1 SNHLY and CDR2 FYNNEI.

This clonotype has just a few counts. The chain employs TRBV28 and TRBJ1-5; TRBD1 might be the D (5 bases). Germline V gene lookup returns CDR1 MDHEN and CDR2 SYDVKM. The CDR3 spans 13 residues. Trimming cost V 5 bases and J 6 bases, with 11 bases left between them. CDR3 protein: CASSLLQGQPQHF. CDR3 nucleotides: TGTGCCAGCAGTCTCCTCCAGGGTCAGCCCCAGCATTTT.

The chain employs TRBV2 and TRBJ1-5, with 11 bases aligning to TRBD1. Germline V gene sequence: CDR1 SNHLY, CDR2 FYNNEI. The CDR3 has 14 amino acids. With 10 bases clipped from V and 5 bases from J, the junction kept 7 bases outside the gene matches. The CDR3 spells CATRDRGRDQPQHF. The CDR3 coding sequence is TGTGCCACCCGGGACAGGGGGAGGGATCAGCCCCAGCATTTT.